What follows are 17 T cell receptor beta chains derived from one specimen sequenced in a study of blood T cell repertoires in COVID-19. Sequencing used immunoSEQ multiplex PCR; TCRdb keeps in-frame clones, though not all of them. Of a few hundred thousand clones listed, approximately 85% are singletons. The sample comprised peripheral blood. Receptors originate from a human donor in a cohort sampled during active COVID-19.

The J gene is TRBJ1-2, the V gene TRBV2; the match to TRBD1 covers 12 bases. Trimming at V came to 5 bases and at J to 3 bases, leaving 4 bases not matched to a gene. Looked up from germline, CDR1 is SNHLY and CDR2 is FYNNEI. CDR3 length: 15 residues. This chain's CDR3 is CASSYGTGGDYGYTF. CDR3 DNA sequence: TGTGCCAGCAGTTATGGGACAGGGGGCGACTATGGCTACACCTTC.

The chain links TRBV6-4 to TRBJ2-3, with TRBD2 matching 15 bases. CDR3 length: 18 amino acids. Trimming at V came to 7 bases and at J to 1 base, leaving 9 bases not matched to a gene. The germline CDR1 and CDR2 sequences are MRHNA and SNTAGT. Written as DNA, the CDR3 is TGTGCCAGCAAACGGACTAGCGGGGGGGAAATTGGCACAGATACGCAGTATTTT. It is translated as CASKRTSGGEIGTDTQYF.

The chain recombines TRBV4-1 with TRBJ1-2; TRBD1 agrees at 7 bases. The CDR3 is 20 amino acids. The V and J ends lost 1 base and 2 bases, in that order; junction bases with no gene match: 19. Looked up from germline, CDR1 is MGHRA and CDR2 is YSYEKL. The CDR3 loop is CASSQAVGPVVTGANYGYTF. CDR3 nucleotides: TGCGCCAGCAGCCAAGCCGTGGGTCCCGTCGTAACAGGGGCCAACTATGGCTACACCTTC.

The chain employs TRBV15 and TRBJ1-2, with D possibly being TRBD1 (6 bases). Trimming removed 4 bases at V and 3 bases at J, with 12 bases between. In germline, CDR1 is LNHNV, CDR2 YYDKDF (reference sequence). The CDR3 loop spans 14 amino acids. The CDR3: CATSTTGKYYGYTF. Written as DNA, the CDR3 is TGTGCCACCAGCACTACAGGGAAATACTATGGCTACACCTTC.

The chain links TRBV27 to TRBJ1-2; D not resolved. Germline V gene lookup returns CDR1 MNHEY and CDR2 SMNVEV (reference sequence). The CDR3 is 18 amino acids. V lost 5 bases, J lost 0 bases, and 22 bases lay in between. CDR3 coding DNA: TGTGCCAGCAGTCCTACCTGGGTGTCAAGCGGAGCTAACTATGGCTACACCTTC. This sequence encodes CASSPTWVSSGANYGYTF.

This chain links TRBV7-9 with TRBJ2-2; a weak D match, TRBD1 (5 bases). Germline CDR1 SEHNR, CDR2 FQNEAQ (reference sequence). The length of the CDR3 is 18 residues. V lost 1 base, J lost 1 base, and 16 bases lay in between. The CDR3 here is CASSLVGRQGENTGELFF. The CDR3 coding sequence is TGTGCCAGCAGCTTAGTAGGTCGGCAGGGTGAGAACACCGGGGAGCTGTTTTTT.

The genes are TRBV27 and TRBJ1-1; 7 bases align to TRBD1. The CDR3 contains 15 residues. The germline CDR1 and CDR2 sequences are MNHEY and SMNVEV (reference sequence). J lost 4 bases, V lost 5 bases, and 10 bases had no gene match. CDR3 sequence reads: CASSLGTERTTEAFF. In DNA, the CDR3 is TGTGCCAGCAGTCTAGGGACAGAGCGGACCACTGAAGCTTTCTTT.

The chain is built from TRBV28 and TRBJ2-2, with 8 bases that match TRBD2. With 5 bases clipped from V and 4 bases from J, the junction kept 6 bases outside the gene matches. The length of the CDR3 is 15 residues. From germline, CDR1 is MDHEN and CDR2 SYDVKM. The CDR3 nucleotides read TGTGCCAGCAGTGACGCGGGGGGTGGCACCGGGGAGCTGTTTTTT. It is translated as CASSDAGGGTGELFF.

The chain combines TRBV7-8 with TRBJ2-7; the D gene is possibly TRBD2 (6 bases). V lost 1 base to trimming and J lost 3 bases, with 10 bases between them. Germline V gives CDR1 SGHVS, CDR2 FQNEAQ. The CDR3 sequence is 14 residues long. CDR3 protein: CASSLGRGGYEQYF. CDR3 nucleotide sequence: TGTGCCAGCAGCTTAGGAAGGGGAGGCTACGAGCAGTACTTC.

This rearrangement joins TRBV20-1 to TRBJ2-7, with D uncertain. This CDR3 comprises 13 residues. Germline lookup yields CDR1 DFQATT and CDR2 SNEGSKA (reference sequence). V lost 3 bases and J lost 3, with 12 bases in between. The CDR3 reads CSASSAESYEQYF. DNA of the CDR3: TGCAGTGCTAGTTCCGCGGAGAGCTACGAGCAGTACTTC.

The chain employs TRBV18 and TRBJ1-3, with D hard to call. The germline CDR1 and CDR2 sequences are KGHSH and LQKENI. CDR3 length equals 16 residues. V was trimmed by 2 bases and J by 0 bases, leaving 11 bases between them. DNA of the CDR3: TGTGCCAGCTCACCAGAAGTTATGAGCTCTGGAAACACCATATATTTT. Its translation is CASSPEVMSSGNTIYF.

The chain is built from TRBV7-2 and TRBJ1-1, with no clear D. The V and J ends lost 4 bases and 3 bases respectively, with 12 bases between them. The CDR3 sequence is 14 residues long. Germline CDR1 and CDR2: SGHTA and FQGNSA. The CDR3 here is CASSSPDTYTEAFF. DNA for the CDR3: TGTGCCAGCAGCTCCCCCGACACGTACACTGAAGCTTTCTTT.

The CDR3 nucleotides read TGCAGCGGTGACAGGGGGCCCCCTGGGCAGTTCTTC. This gives the protein CSGDRGPPGQFF. The chain joins TRBV29-1 to TRBJ2-1, with 10 bases matching TRBD1. CDR3 length: 12 residues. Looked up from germline, CDR1 is SQVTM and CDR2 is ANQGSEA. The ends lost 7 bases at V and 12 bases at J; junction bases unmatched: 9.

The V call is TRBV14, the J call TRBJ1-2; D perhaps matches TRBD1 (5 bases). V lost 3 bases to trimming and J lost 4 bases, with 9 bases between them. Germline V gene sequence: CDR1 SGHDN, CDR2 FVKESK. The CDR3 sequence is 13 residues long. This CDR3 is CASSQGRTYGYTF. DNA for the CDR3: TGTGCCAGCAGCCAGGGGCGAACCTATGGCTACACCTTC.

The chain has TRBV19 and TRBJ2-1, with 7 bases aligning to TRBD2. Germline lookup yields CDR1 LNHDA and CDR2 SQIVND (reference sequence). The CDR3 totals 14 residues. The trim removed 8 bases at V and 7 bases at J, leaving 11 bases unmatched. CDR3 nucleotide sequence: TGTGCCAGTCGAACGGGGGGAGGGTTAAATGAGCAGTTCTTC. Protein sequence: CASRTGGGLNEQFF.

This chain links TRBV3-1 (or the pseudogene TRBV3-2) with TRBJ2-5, with D possibly matching TRBD2 (7 bases). The CDR3 is made up of 16 amino acids. CDR1 LGHDT and CDR2 YNNKEL come from the germline V gene (reference sequence). V was cut by 1 base and J by 1 base, with 13 bases left in between. The CDR3, as DNA: TGTGCCAGCAGCCAAGGTCGGGGGGCCACCCAAGAGACCCAGTACTTC. Its protein product is CASSQGRGATQETQYF.

J is TRBJ2-3 and V is TRBV19; 7 nucleotides line up with TRBD2. CDR3 length: 15 amino acids. Germline values: CDR1 LNHDA, CDR2 SQIVND (reference sequence). V lost 5 bases and J lost 2; bases outside the gene matches: 7. Here the CDR3 reads CASSSWGGNTDTQYF. The CDR3 region has the DNA TGTGCCAGTAGTTCCTGGGGAGGGAACACAGATACGCAGTATTTT.